The present entry profiles one TCR beta chain with its context. This record comes from a study of blood T cells in healthy people across ages. A second PCR, run for roughly 7 to 12 cycles, used a sample-barcoded 5' primer plus a J-beta primer mix. TCRdb reprocessed the 5' RACE reads with MiXCR, giving one entry per CDR3 protein. The sample shows about 1.6 million distinct CDR3 sequences, about 32% of them seen only once. Trimming removed 1 base from V and 1 base from J, with 8 bases in between. This CDR3 is 14 amino acids long. Germline V lookup: CDR1 SGHNT, CDR2 YYREEE (reference sequence). V usage is TRBV5-4 and J usage is TRBJ1-2; no clear D. Sequenced sample: blood. This TCR derives from a woman in her 30s in good health. The DNA for the CDR3 is TGTGCCAGCAGCTTGCGTGGAGATAACTATGGCTACACCTTC. This codes for CASSLRGDNYGYTF.